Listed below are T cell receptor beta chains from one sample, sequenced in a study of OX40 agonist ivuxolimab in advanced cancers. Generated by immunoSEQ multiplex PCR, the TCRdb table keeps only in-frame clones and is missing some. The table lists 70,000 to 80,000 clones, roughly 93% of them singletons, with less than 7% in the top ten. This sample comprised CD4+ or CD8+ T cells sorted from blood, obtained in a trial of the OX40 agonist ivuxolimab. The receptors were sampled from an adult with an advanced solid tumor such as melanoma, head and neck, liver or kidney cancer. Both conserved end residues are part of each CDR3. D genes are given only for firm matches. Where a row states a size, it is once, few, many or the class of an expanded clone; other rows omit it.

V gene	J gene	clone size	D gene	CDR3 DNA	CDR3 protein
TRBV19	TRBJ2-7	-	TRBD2	TGTGCCAGTAGTATGACCGGGGGGGCGGAATACGAGCAGTACTTC	CASSMTGGAEYEQYF
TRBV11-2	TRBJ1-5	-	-	TGTGCCAGCAGCTTAGAATCTTACAGGGCTAATCAGCCCCAGCATTTT	CASSLESYRANQPQHF
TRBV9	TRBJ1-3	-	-	TGTGCCAGCAGCGGATTTAACTCTGGAAACACCATATATTTT	CASSGFNSGNTIYF
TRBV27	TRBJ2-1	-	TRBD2	TGTGCCAGCAGTTTCGGAGCGGGAGTCTTTCAGAATGAGCAGTTCTTC	CASSFGAGVFQNEQFF
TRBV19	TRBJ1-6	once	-	TGTGCCAGTAGTATAGGGGGGATCTCCTATAATTCACCCCTCCACTTT	CASSIGGISYNSPLHF
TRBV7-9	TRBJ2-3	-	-	TGTGCCAGCAGCTTTAAGGCTCCTAGCACAGATACGCAGTATTTT	CASSFKAPSTDTQYF
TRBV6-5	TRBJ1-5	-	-	TGTGCCAGCAGTTACTCAAGTCTGCAGCCCCAGCATTTT	CASSYSSLQPQHF
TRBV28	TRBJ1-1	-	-	TGTGCCAGCAACGAGGTGGCTTTGGACACTGAAGCTTTCTTT	CASNEVALDTEAFF
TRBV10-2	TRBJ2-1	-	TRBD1	TGCGCCAGCTCCGGGACAGGGGATGGTGAGCAGTTCTTC	CASSGTGDGEQFF
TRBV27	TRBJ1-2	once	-	TGTGCCAGCAGTTTGTCGATAGGGGTAGTTGGAAACTATGGCTACACCTTC	CASSLSIGVVGNYGYTF
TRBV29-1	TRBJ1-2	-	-	TGCAGCGTTGAACAGGGTGTGGATGGCTACACCTTC	CSVEQGVDGYTF
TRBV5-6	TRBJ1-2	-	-	TGTGCCAGCAGCCCCATACAGGAAGGGTTCTATGGCTACACCTTC	CASSPIQEGFYGYTF
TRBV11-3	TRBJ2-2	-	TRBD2	TGTGCCAGCAGCGGGAGGGTCACCGGGGAGCTGTTTTTT	CASSGRVTGELFF
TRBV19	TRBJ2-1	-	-	TGTGCCAGTAGTATCCCGAAAGTCGCGGGCGATGAGCAGTTCTTC	CASSIPKVAGDEQFF
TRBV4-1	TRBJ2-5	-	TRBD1	TGCGCCAGCAGCCAAGGTCGCGGGACAGGGCTGGAGACCCAGTACTTC	CASSQGRGTGLETQYF
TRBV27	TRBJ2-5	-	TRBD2	TGTGCCAGCAGGAATCTGGGACTAGCGGGCCGTGAGACCCAGTACTTC	CASRNLGLAGRETQYF
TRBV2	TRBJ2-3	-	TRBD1	TGTGCCAGCAGAACCAGGGGGCAAAGCACAGATACGCAGTATTTT	CASRTRGQSTDTQYF
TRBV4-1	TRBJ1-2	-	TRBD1	TGCGCCAGCAGCTCACCCATGGACAGGCCTAACTATGGCTACACCTTC	CASSSPMDRPNYGYTF
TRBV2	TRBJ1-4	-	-	TGTGCCAGCAGTGATGGGTATAAAGGCACTAATGAAAAACTGTTTTTT	CASSDGYKGTNEKLFF
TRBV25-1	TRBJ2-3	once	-	TGTGCCAGCAGTGAGGGGTGGAGTTTTCAGGCAGATACGCAGTATTTT	CASSEGWSFQADTQYF
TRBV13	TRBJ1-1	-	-	TGTGCCAGCAGCTTAGGTAACACTGAAGCTTTCTTT	CASSLGNTEAFF
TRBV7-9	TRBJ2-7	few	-	TGTGCCAGCAGCTACGGGGGGCCTACCTACGAGCAGTACTTC	CASSYGGPTYEQYF
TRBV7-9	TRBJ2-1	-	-	TGTGCCAGCAGTGGGTCCGCGATGAATGAGCAGTTCTTC	CASSGSAMNEQFF
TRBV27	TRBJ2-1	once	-	TGTGCCAGCAGTTTCGGGTCTAGCTCCTACAATGAGCAGTTCTTC	CASSFGSSSYNEQFF
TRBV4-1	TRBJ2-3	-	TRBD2	TGCGCCAGCAGCAGCCTAGCGGGGGGGTCTAGCACAGATACGCAGTATTTT	CASSSLAGGSSTDTQYF
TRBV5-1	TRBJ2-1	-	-	TGCGCCAGCAGCTGGCAGGGTGGGAATGAGCAGTTCTTC	CASSWQGGNEQFF
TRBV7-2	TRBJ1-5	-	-	TGTGCCAGCAGCTTAGCGCTCGTTGGCCAGCCCCAGCATTTT	CASSLALVGQPQHF
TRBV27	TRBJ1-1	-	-	TGTGCCAGCAGTATAAACACGAACACTGAAGCTTTCTTT	CASSINTNTEAFF
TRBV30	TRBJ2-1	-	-	TGTGCCTGGAGTGTGGGGGCCTGGAATGAGCAGTTCTTC	CAWSVGAWNEQFF
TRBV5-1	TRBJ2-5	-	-	TGCGCCAGCAGCTTCGCAGGGTCCCAAGAGACCCAGTACTTC	CASSFAGSQETQYF
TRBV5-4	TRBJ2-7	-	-	TGTGCCAGCAGCTTGGACAGGTCCTACGAGCAGTACTTC	CASSLDRSYEQYF
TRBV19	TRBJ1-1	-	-	TGTGCCAGTATAAAATCGGCTGAAGCTTTCTTT	CASIKSAEAFF
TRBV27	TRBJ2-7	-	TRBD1	TGTGCCAGCAGTTCACAGACAGGGGGGGACACCTACGAGCAGTACTTC	CASSSQTGGDTYEQYF
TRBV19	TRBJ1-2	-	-	TGTGCCAGTAGTATTAGCCTCGGTAACTATGGCTACACCTTC	CASSISLGNYGYTF
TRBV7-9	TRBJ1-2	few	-	TGTGCCAGCAGCCTCCCCGACGAGGGTTATGGCTACACCTTC	CASSLPDEGYGYTF
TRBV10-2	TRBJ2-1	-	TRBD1	TGCGCCAGCAGTGATGCAGGACAGGGCTTAAATGAGCAGTTCTTC	CASSDAGQGLNEQFF
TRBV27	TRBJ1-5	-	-	TGTGCCAGCAGCCCAATTAGGGCGGGGAATCAGCCCCAGCATTTT	CASSPIRAGNQPQHF
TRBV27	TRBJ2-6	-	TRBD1	TGTGCCAGCTACACCACCGGGACAGGGTGGGTAGGCTCTGGGGCCAACGTCCTGACTTTC	CASYTTGTGWVGSGANVLTF
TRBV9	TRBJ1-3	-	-	TGTGCCAGCAGCGTAGGGGGCAGACCGCCTTCTTATGGAAACACCATATATTTT	CASSVGGRPPSYGNTIYF
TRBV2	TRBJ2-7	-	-	TGTGCCAGCAGTGAAGTGGCCGGGCTCCGGGAATACGAGCAGTACTTC	CASSEVAGLREYEQYF
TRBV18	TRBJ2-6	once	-	TGTGCCAGCTCACGTACAGGGAGCTCTGGGGCCAACGTCCTGACTTTC	CASSRTGSSGANVLTF
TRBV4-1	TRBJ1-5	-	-	TGCGCCAGCAGCCAGATGGCCCGAGCCAATCAGCCCCAGCATTTT	CASSQMARANQPQHF
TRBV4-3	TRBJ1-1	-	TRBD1	TGCGCCAGCAGCCAAGGATCAGGTAGGGGGCAGAACACTGAAGCTTTCTTT	CASSQGSGRGQNTEAFF
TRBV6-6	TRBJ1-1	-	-	TGTGCCAGCAGTTACGAGGGTTCGAACACTGAAGCTTTCTTT	CASSYEGSNTEAFF
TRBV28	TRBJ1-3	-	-	TGTGCCAGCAGTTTCTCCCGGGGCTCGATTCTCGGAAACACCATATATTTT	CASSFSRGSILGNTIYF
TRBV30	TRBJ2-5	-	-	TGTGCCTGGAAGGGGTTCCGGGAGACCCAGTACTTC	CAWKGFRETQYF
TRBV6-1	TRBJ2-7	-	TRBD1	TGTGCCAGCAGTGAAGCTAGGGGGCCCCAATGGGAGCAGTACTTC	CASSEARGPQWEQYF
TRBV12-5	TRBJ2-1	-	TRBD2	TGTGCTAGTGGCTTAGACAATCTAGCGGGAGGAAACAATGAGCAGTTCTTC	CASGLDNLAGGNNEQFF
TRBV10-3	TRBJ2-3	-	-	TGTGCCATCAGTGAGATCACAGATACGCAGTATTTT	CAISEITDTQYF
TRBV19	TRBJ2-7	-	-	TGTGCCAGTAGTGGGGGCCACGAGCAGTACTTC	CASSGGHEQYF
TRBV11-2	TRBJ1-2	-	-	TGTGCCAGCCGTGGGACAAACTCCTATGGCTACACCTTC	CASRGTNSYGYTF
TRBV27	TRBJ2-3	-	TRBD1	TGTGCCAGCAGTCCGGACAGGGTGATAGATACGCAGTATTTT	CASSPDRVIDTQYF
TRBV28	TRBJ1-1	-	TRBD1	TGTGCCAGCAGTCCCCGGGACAGCGGGACTGAAGCTTTCTTT	CASSPRDSGTEAFF
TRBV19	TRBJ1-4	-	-	TGTGCCAGTAGTGTCTCAACTAATGAAAAACTGTTTTTT	CASSVSTNEKLFF
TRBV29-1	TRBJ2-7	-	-	TGCAGCGTGCTGACACCTAATTCCTACGAGCAGTACTTC	CSVLTPNSYEQYF
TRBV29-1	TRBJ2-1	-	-	TGCAGCGGCCTCATTAACAATTACAATGAGCAGTTCTTC	CSGLINNYNEQFF